One sample yielded the 12 T cell receptor beta chains listed below, sequenced in a study of shared clonotypes between healthy human individuals. Method: immunoSEQ multiplex PCR; TCRdb's copy keeps in-frame clones and lacks some. The data contain approximately 2,200,000 clones, 85% to 95% of them singletons. Terminally differentiated effector memory CD45RA+ cells were left out of the naive CD8 fraction, which was CD45RO-negative and positively selected for CCR7. The sample comprised naive CD8+ T cells from PBMCs. These receptors originate from a young man in good health. Some clones in this sample may be carry-over from other donors' samples.

V is TRBV15 and J is TRBJ2-3, with 7 bases aligning to TRBD2. The CDR3 extends over 15 amino acids. Per germline, CDR1 LNHNV and CDR2 YYDKDF (reference sequence). With 5 bases clipped from V and 3 bases from J, the junction kept 8 bases outside the gene matches. CDR3 protein: CATSLPGGVTDTQYF. CDR3 sequence (DNA): TGTGCCACCAGCCTACCTGGGGGGGTGACAGATACGCAGTATTTT. The whole variable domain, filled in from reference TRBV15 and TRBJ2-3, reads DAMVIQNPRYQVTQFGKPVTLSCSQTLNHNVMYWYQQKSSQAPKLLFHYYDKDFNNEADTPDNFQSRRPNTSFCFLDIRSPGLGDTAMYLCATSLPGGVTDTQYFGPGTRLTVL.

The CDR3 region is CASSISRPRGIANTGELFF. As DNA, the CDR3 is TGTGCCAGCTCTATTTCTAGACCGCGGGGGATCGCGAACACCGGGGAGCTGTTTTTT. The chain combines TRBV18 with TRBJ2-2; 7 nucleotides align to TRBD2. The V gene's germline CDR1 is KGHSH and CDR2 LQKENI. This CDR3 comprises 19 residues. V was pared by 6 bases and J by 0 bases, with 16 bases of the junction left unmatched.

This sequence joins TRBV27 and TRBJ2-7, with D possibly TRBD2 on 5 matching bases. CDR3 size: 13 residues. Trimming pared 5 bases from V and 3 bases from J, leaving 11 bases between. Germline-derived CDR1 and CDR2 are MNHEY and SMNVEV (reference sequence). Here the CDR3 DNA reads TGTGCCAGCAGTGCCACACGGGACTACGAGCAGTACTTC. Translated, it gives CASSATRDYEQYF.

Notes on this clone: The sample has other DNA sequences that encode this CDR3 too. The J gene is TRBJ1-1, the V gene TRBV27; a weak D match, TRBD1 (5 bases). There are 14 residues in the CDR3. Germline loops: CDR1 MNHEY, CDR2 SMNVEV (reference sequence). The V end lost 3 bases, the J end lost 1 base, and 9 bases lay between the germline ends. CDR3 nucleotide sequence: TGTGCCAGCAGTTTTCAGGGAGGGAACACTGAAGCTTTCTTT. It translates to CASSFQGGNTEAFF.

This clone is a singleton in its sample. This sequence joins TRBV2 and TRBJ2-6; no clear D. The CDR3 is made up of 16 amino acids. V lost 8 bases and J 2 bases, leaving 16 bases between the germline ends. The V gene's germline CDR1 is SNHLY and CDR2 FYNNEI. This chain's CDR3 is CASRIGRLTGANVLTF. The CDR3 bases are TGTGCCAGCCGTATAGGCAGGTTAACTGGGGCCAACGTCCTGACTTTC.

The chain carries TRBV27 and TRBJ2-5; a weak D match, TRBD1 (6 bases). This CDR3 is 12 amino acids long. Germline V gives CDR1 MNHEY, CDR2 SMNVEV (reference sequence). Between the trimmed V and J ends, which lost 8 bases and 11 bases, there was a span of 18 bases. The CDR3 loop is CASGSWQGPQYF. CDR3 DNA: TGTGCCAGCGGCAGTTGGCAGGGGCCTCAGTACTTC.

V is TRBV10-3 and J is TRBJ1-1; 7 nucleotides match TRBD1. Germline lookup yields CDR1 ENHRY and CDR2 SYGVKD. V shed 8 bases and J 4 bases; nucleotides not matched to a gene: 10. The CDR3 loop spans 14 amino acids. In DNA, the CDR3 is TGTGCCATCCGATATGGGGACAGAGGCACTGAAGCTTTCTTT. This sequence encodes CAIRYGDRGTEAFF.

This clone turned up a few times. The rearrangement links TRBV28 to TRBJ1-5; the D is unclear. CDR1 and CDR2 (germline): MDHEN, SYDVKM. V shed 3 bases and J shed 1 base, with 7 bases lying between them. The CDR3 contains 14 residues. For the CDR3, the DNA is TGTGCCAGCAGTTTTGGAGTCAGCAATCAGCCCCAGCATTTT. Amino acids: CASSFGVSNQPQHF.

V usage is TRBV5-6 and J usage is TRBJ2-7; 7 bases map to TRBD1. CDR3 length: 15 amino acids. Trimming removed 1 base from V and 4 bases from J; junction bases left unmatched: 8. Germline V gene sequence: CDR1 SGHDT, CDR2 YYEEEE. The CDR3 spells CASSLRDSVLYEQYF. Here the CDR3 DNA reads TGTGCCAGCAGCTTGAGGGACAGCGTTTTATACGAGCAGTACTTC.

This sequence joins TRBV19 and TRBJ2-1; TRBD2 matches at 7 bases. Germline CDR1 reads LNHDA; CDR2 reads SQIVND (reference sequence). The CDR3 totals 14 residues. V trimming: 11 bases; J trimming: 0 bases; junction bases outside the gene matches: 7. CDR3 nucleotides: TGTGCCGTCGGACTAGACAGCTCCTACAATGAGCAGTTCTTC. Amino acid sequence: CAVGLDSSYNEQFF.

This rearrangement joins TRBV7-8 to TRBJ2-7; 10 bases are a match to TRBD2. The CDR3 has 15 amino acids. With 5 bases clipped from V and 2 bases from J, the junction kept 6 bases outside the gene matches. Per the germline V gene, CDR1 is SGHVS and CDR2 is FQNEAQ. Here the CDR3 DNA reads TGTGCCAGCAGCGAGGGACTAGCGAGGACCTACGAGCAGTACTTC. Amino acids: CASSEGLARTYEQYF.

The chain links TRBV11-2 to TRBJ1-5; D may be TRBD1 (5 bases). The CDR3 runs to 15 residues. In germline, CDR1 is SGHAT, CDR2 FQNNGV. The ends were cut back, 1 base at V and 3 bases at J, with 10 bases in the middle. The CDR3 loop reads CASSLGAGPNQPQHF. CDR3 bases: TGTGCCAGCAGCTTAGGAGCAGGGCCCAATCAGCCCCAGCATTTT.